Shown below are 9 T cell receptor delta chains from a single sample sequenced in a study of γδ T cells in repeated Plasmodium falciparum infection. TCRdb applied CATT to the multiplex PCR reads for clone calling. Found here are around 89,000 delta-chain clones, 1.4% of them singletons; the top ten hold approximately 10%. Bulk repertoires came from Vgamma9/Vdelta2+ or Vdelta2-negative gammadelta T cells flow-sorted from PBMC. Material: gamma-delta T cells from blood. The receptors stem from a pool of human donors (malaria-infected and uninfected, not separated).

This clone was seen many times. Since a much larger clone is just one base distant, this may be a read error. The sample holds other DNA sequences that translate to the same CDR3. The chain carries TRDV2 and TRDJ3; 10 nucleotides line up with TRDD3. The J gene, not given by TCRdb, was assigned here from a germline match of the nucleotide sequence. J lost 0 bases, V lost 0 bases, and 7 bases had no gene match. This CDR3 is 20 amino acids long. Germline V gene sequence: CDR1 GEAIGNYY, CDR2 EKD. CDR3 sequence (DNA): TGTGCCTGTGACACCGTGCTGGGGGATAAGAGCTCCTGGGACACCCGACAGATGTTTTTC. Translation gives CACDTVLGDKSSWDTRQMFF.

This clone was recorded many times. The chain couples TRDV1 to TRDJ2; weak D call: TRDD2 (8 bases). Trimming stripped 1 base from V and 2 bases from J, with 23 bases between. The CDR3 consists of 20 residues. Germline-derived CDR1 and CDR2 are TSWWSYY and QGS. In DNA, the CDR3 is TGTGCTCTTGGGGAACGCTTCCTACGGAGGATACGCGGGTTGACAGCACAACTCTTCTTT. It translates to CALGERFLRRIRGLTAQLFF.

This clone was seen repeatedly, ten times or more. The genes are TRDV1 and TRDJ1; TRDD2 might be the D (6 bases). CDR3 length: 23 amino acids. The germline gives CDR1 TSWWSYY, CDR2 QGS. V was pared by 0 bases and J by 0 bases, with 32 bases between. In DNA, the CDR3 is TGTGCTCTTGGGGAACTTCCACTCCTACGAGTGGGGTGGGATTCAGCGTACACCGATAAACTCATCTTT. Translation gives CALGELPLLRVGWDSAYTDKLIF.

On this clone itself: TCRdb's protein for this DNA is that of a much larger clone and differs from the translation at residue 5, likely a read error; the protein shown is the DNA translation. The chain joins TRDV2 to TRDJ1; 8 positions match TRDD3. The J gene is not listed in TCRdb, so it was assigned here from a DNA match to germline. Germline values: CDR1 GEAIGNYY, CDR2 EKD. This CDR3 has 21 amino acids. Trimming took 2 bases from V and 0 from J; bases not matched to a gene: 22. CDR3 loop: CACDIRPSYVLGASYTDKLIF. The CDR3 DNA reads TGTGCCTGTGACATCCGGCCTTCGTACGTACTGGGGGCCTCGTACACCGATAAACTCATCTTT.

Notes on this clone: The translation of this DNA and the TCRdb protein of a much larger clone differ at residue 11, probably owing to a read error; the protein shown here is translated from the DNA. The gene calls are TRDV1 and TRDJ1, with 7 bases that match TRDD3. The J gene is not listed in TCRdb, so it was assigned here from a DNA match to germline. Germline V gene sequence: CDR1 TSWWSYY, CDR2 QGS. The CDR3 sequence is 19 residues long. For the CDR3, the DNA is TGTGCCCTTGGGGGACGTATAAACCGCTCGCGTAGGGACACCGATAAACTCATCTTT. This translates into CALGGRINRSRRDTDKLIF.

This clone turned up a few times. TCRdb lists the protein of a much larger clone for this DNA, which differs at residue 8, so this is likely a read error; the protein given here is translated from the DNA itself. The chain has TRDV2 and TRDJ3; TRDD3 might be the D (5 bases). In the absence of a J gene in TCRdb, the DNA was matched to germline to assign it here. Per germline, CDR1 GEAIGNYY and CDR2 EKD. The CDR3 runs 19 residues. V lost 3 bases to trimming and J lost 0 bases, with 17 bases between them. CDR3 amino acids: CACDRRGHARSWDTRQMFF. The CDR3 nucleotides are TGTGCCTGTGACCGGAGGGGACACGCCCGCTCCTGGGACACCCGACAGATGTTTTTC.

In the case of this clone: TCRdb's protein, taken from a much larger clone, differs from this DNA's translation at residue 14, likely owing to a read error; the protein displayed comes from the DNA. The J gene is uncalled and the V gene is TRDV2; the table calls TRDD3, which could not be checked here. The CDR3 has 16 residues. Germline assignment: CDR1 GEAIGNYY and CDR2 EKD. CDR3 residues: CACDTLLGDNTDKPIF. CDR3 DNA: TGTGCCTGTGACACGCTACTGGGGGATAACACCGATAAACCCATCTTT.

Points on this clone: A read error likely explains this, since a far larger clone differs by one base. This sample includes further DNA sequences coding for the same CDR3. The chain joins TRDV1 to TRDJ1, with D tentatively TRDD2 (6 bases). Germline loops: CDR1 TSWWSYY, CDR2 QGS. The CDR3 runs 20 residues. V was trimmed by 1 base and J by 5 bases, leaving 29 bases between them. The CDR3 reads CALGEPPPFLFGHSPDKLIF. Written as DNA, the CDR3 is TGTGCTCTTGGGGAACCCCCCCCTTTCCTATTCGGTCACTCCCCTGATAAACTCATCTTT.

This clone was seen many times. J is TRDJ1 and V is TRDV1, with 12 bases identical to TRDD3. With 3 bases clipped from V and 1 base from J, the junction kept 9 bases outside the gene matches. The CDR3 totals 18 residues. Per the germline V gene, CDR1 is TSWWSYY and CDR2 is QGS. In DNA form, the CDR3 reads TGTGCTCTTGGGGACCGACTGGGGGATACCCCATTCACCGATAAACTCATCTTT. The encoded protein is CALGDRLGDTPFTDKLIF.